A selection of T cell receptor beta chains follows, all from one sample in a study of neurological immune-mediated disorders. TCRdb analysed the 5' RACE reads with MiXCR anew, one entry per CDR3 protein. The repertoire holds approximately 23,000 distinct CDR3 sequences, with more than 9% as singletons. Sequenced sample: PBMCs. These TCRs come from a woman in her sixties or seventies with HTLV-1-associated myelopathy (HAM/TSP). Both conserved end residues are trimmed from each CDR3. The listing skips clone size in some rows; elsewhere it reads once, few, many or a size class.

size,J,V,CDR3
many,TRBJ2-1,TRBV28,ASSWDRGGNEQF
many,TRBJ2-1,TRBV12-3/TRBV12-4,ASKLAGLSYNEQF
many,TRBJ2-2,TRBV18,ASSPLGGLPTGELF
.,TRBJ2-2,TRBV20-1,SAGRGELF
many,TRBJ2-7,TRBV27,ASSLGGPAYEQY
many,TRBJ1-2,TRBV20-1,SARDRVEVGYGYT
many,TRBJ1-5,TRBV3-1,ASSQAGGSNQPQH
many,TRBJ2-7,TRBV20-1,SAREGTLYEQY
many,TRBJ2-3,TRBV5-6,ASSFGAGGSTDTQY
many,TRBJ2-1,TRBV7-9,ASRIDQGPYNEQF
many,TRBJ1-3,TRBV5-1,ASSHGQGGSGNTIY
many,TRBJ1-5,TRBV28,ASSWRHYSNQPQH
many,TRBJ2-5,TRBV29-1,SARSSFQETQY
medium-sized,TRBJ2-1,TRBV20-1,SAREGQRRYNEQF
many,TRBJ2-7,TRBV5-1,ASSVLGDEQY
many,TRBJ1-1,TRBV5-1,ASSLGTGRSTEAF
many,TRBJ1-3,TRBV5-1,ASSLVAGPGNTIY
many,TRBJ1-2,TRBV20-1,SARGTVIGGYT
many,TRBJ2-1,TRBV5-1,ASSLGPGQGLINEQF
.,TRBJ1-1,TRBV7-3,ASSYTGGSTEAF
many,TRBJ1-6,TRBV14,ASSLGPDSPLH
few,TRBJ1-1,TRBV20-1,SASSGNTEAF
many,TRBJ1-4,TRBV4-1,ASSQDGWQENEKLF
.,TRBJ2-2,TRBV24-1,ATSGTLNTGELF
many,TRBJ2-7,TRBV5-1,ASSLGPAGGTYEQY
.,TRBJ1-1,TRBV5-1,ASSFNWRGRDAEAF
.,TRBJ2-3,TRBV20-1,SARGGTSEGGTDTQY
medium-sized,TRBJ1-2,TRBV5-1,ASSLEGFGYT
few,TRBJ2-4,TRBV4-1,ASGPGLAGGRAKNIQY
many,TRBJ2-1,TRBV11-3,ASSLGGAGITYNEQF
medium-sized,TRBJ1-2,TRBV7-2,ASSLSLEGAYGYT
medium-sized,TRBJ2-1,TRBV5-1,ASSRDSWDNEQF
.,TRBJ2-7,TRBV20-1,SADSLAGGNYEQY
many,TRBJ1-2,TRBV7-2,ASSPDGVNYGYT
many,TRBJ2-1,TRBV20-1,SARDRGQGGLHEQF
many,TRBJ2-1,TRBV20-1,SARGGSGGLYNEQF
.,TRBJ1-2,TRBV20-1,SAREKGQGYGYT
many,TRBJ1-6,TRBV7-2,ASSLNYGRPLH
many,TRBJ1-1,TRBV18,ASSELGTEAF
many,TRBJ1-2,TRBV7-2,ASSGQNNGYT
many,TRBJ1-4,TRBV6-1,ASNLRTNEKLF
many,TRBJ2-7,TRBV9,ASTVGTGGHEQY